A single sample is the source of the 22 T cell receptor beta chains below, sequenced in a study of blood T cell repertoires in COVID-19. Repertoires were generated with immunoSEQ multiplex PCR, while TCRdb's copy carries only in-frame clones and drops some. The sample shows 90,000 or so clones, about 87% of them seen only once. Specimen: peripheral blood. Receptor source: a man aged 55 to 70 with acute or convalescent COVID-19.

The chain combines TRBV30 with TRBJ2-2; unclear D gene. This CDR3 contains 13 residues. Germline-derived CDR1 and CDR2 are GTSNPN and SVGIG (reference sequence). Trimming took off 7 bases at V and 5 bases at J, with 14 bases between the two ends. CDR3 coding DNA: TGTGCCTCTCAGTACTCCAGGACCGGGGAGCTGTTTTTT. It codes for CASQYSRTGELFF.

CDR3 in DNA: TGTGCCAGCAGCTTATTGATGGGGGGGAACTATGGCTACACCTTC. This codes for CASSLLMGGNYGYTF. The chain combines TRBV7-9 with TRBJ1-2, with D tentatively TRBD1 (5 bases). This CDR3 spans 15 amino acids. V lost 2 bases and J 2 bases, leaving 12 bases between the germline ends. Germline V gene lookup returns CDR1 SEHNR and CDR2 FQNEAQ (reference sequence).

Written as DNA, the CDR3 is TGTGCCAGCAGCTCCCTGGCGGCGGCGAAACCCGGGGAGCTGTTTTTT. This sequence encodes CASSSLAAAKPGELFF. The chain has TRBV11-2 and TRBJ2-2, with unresolved D. Trimming removed 4 bases at V and 6 bases at J, with 18 bases between. Germline V CDR1 and CDR2: SGHAT, FQNNGV. This CDR3 spans 16 amino acids.

V gene TRBV6-4 combines with J gene TRBJ2-2; D not certain. V was trimmed by 4 bases and J by 5 bases, leaving 8 bases between them. This CDR3 comprises 13 residues. Germline CDR1 MRHNA, CDR2 SNTAGT. The DNA of the CDR3 is TGTGCCAGCAGTGGGCAGATAACCGGGGAGCTGTTTTTT. It codes for CASSGQITGELFF.

This clone has just a few counts. The V gene is TRBV5-4, the J gene TRBJ1-2; 7 positions match TRBD1. J lost 4 bases, V lost 4 bases, and 4 bases had no gene match. This CDR3 has 13 amino acids. Germline V CDR1 and CDR2: SGHNT, YYREEE (reference sequence). CDR3 residues: CASSVGQTYGYTF. The CDR3 DNA sequence: TGTGCCAGCAGCGTGGGACAGACCTATGGCTACACCTTC.

The chain recombines TRBV2 with TRBJ2-5; D perhaps matches TRBD1 (7 bases). The CDR3 runs 15 residues. The V end lost 2 bases, the J end lost 5 bases, and 15 bases lay between the germline ends. Looked up from germline, CDR1 is SNHLY and CDR2 is FYNNEI. Written as DNA, the CDR3 is TGTGCCAGCAGTGAACGACTAGGGGGCAGGGAGACCCAGTACTTC. Its protein product is CASSERLGGRETQYF.

The CDR3 DNA is TGTGCCACCCAACAGGGAGGGAGCTCCTACGAGCAGTACTTC. Protein product: CATQQGGSSYEQYF. The chain joins TRBV19 to TRBJ2-7; possibly TRBD2 for D (7 bases). This CDR3 contains 14 residues. Trimming cost V 10 bases and J 0 bases, with 16 bases left between them. The germline CDR1 and CDR2 sequences are LNHDA and SQIVND (reference sequence).

This chain uses TRBV24-1 with TRBJ2-5; D is perhaps TRBD2 (6 bases). Trimming pared 0 bases from V and 1 base from J, leaving 8 bases between. This CDR3 has 15 residues. The germline V gene encodes CDR1 KGHDR and CDR2 SFDVKD. The CDR3 reads CATSDLQGGQETQYF. CDR3 in DNA: TGTGCCACCAGTGATTTGCAGGGAGGCCAAGAGACCCAGTACTTC.

Only a few counts were recorded for this clone. The chain links TRBV19 to TRBJ2-1; 12 bases map to TRBD2. Germline CDR1 and CDR2: LNHDA and SQIVND (reference sequence). V shed 3 bases and J 5 bases; nucleotides not matched to a gene: 8. This CDR3 spans 17 amino acids. CDR3 amino acids: CASSIHPSGGGDNEQFF. CDR3 DNA: TGTGCCAGTAGTATTCACCCTAGCGGGGGGGGTGACAATGAGCAGTTCTTC.

The rearrangement links TRBV19 to TRBJ2-5; D ambiguous. Deletions cut 0 bases from V and 5 bases from J, with 4 bases between. Germline values: CDR1 LNHDA, CDR2 SQIVND (reference sequence). CDR3 length equals 12 residues. CDR3 coding DNA: TGTGCCAGTAGTATAGATATGGAGACCCAGTACTTC. As protein: CASSIDMETQYF.

The chain has TRBV5-4 and TRBJ2-3; 9 bases match TRBD1. Germline loops: CDR1 SGHNT, CDR2 YYREEE (reference sequence). CDR3 length equals 15 residues. V lost 0 bases and J lost 3; bases outside the gene matches: 2. The CDR3 nucleotides are TGTGCCAGCAGCTTGGACAGGGGGCAAACAGATACGCAGTATTTT. Translating gives CASSLDRGQTDTQYF.

V is TRBV6-1 and J is TRBJ1-1, with 7 bases lining up with TRBD1. The J segment lost 0 bases and the V segment lost 3 bases, leaving 7 bases of the junction unmatched. The germline gives CDR1 MNHNS, CDR2 SASEGT. The CDR3 totals 16 residues. CDR3: CASSDEGAALNTEAFF. The CDR3 region has the DNA TGTGCCAGCAGTGATGAGGGGGCCGCCCTGAACACTGAAGCTTTCTTT.

The chain couples TRBV5-6 to TRBJ1-6; 7 bases agree with TRBD1. This CDR3 is 16 amino acids long. With 2 bases clipped from V and 14 bases from J, the junction kept 16 bases outside the gene matches. CDR1 and CDR2 from the germline V gene are SGHDT and YYEEEE. The CDR3 DNA reads TGTGCCAGCAGCTTCGGTACCCAGCTACCCAGGGGGACCCTCCACTTT. Encoded protein: CASSFGTQLPRGTLHF.

J is TRBJ1-3 and V is TRBV6-5; no definite D call. The CDR3 is 12 amino acids. CDR1 and CDR2 (germline): MNHEY, SVGAGI. V was cut by 10 bases and J by 0 bases, with 7 bases left in between. The CDR3 spells CAKSFSGNTIYF. The CDR3, as DNA: TGTGCCAAGAGCTTCTCTGGAAACACCATATATTTT.

The V and J genes are TRBV5-1 and TRBJ1-4; 12 bases are shared with TRBD1. Looked up from germline, CDR1 is SGHRS and CDR2 is YFSETQ. Trimming cost V 4 bases and J 12 bases; bases outside gene matches: 4. CDR3 length equals 13 residues. This chain's CDR3 is CASSGTGGFELFF. CDR3 sequence (DNA): TGCGCCAGCAGCGGGACAGGGGGCTTTGAACTGTTTTTT.

The chain links TRBV6-5 to TRBJ1-1; D remains unclear. This CDR3 is built from 13 residues. The germline gives CDR1 MNHEY, CDR2 SVGAGI. The V and J ends lost 3 bases and 1 base respectively, with 6 bases between them. Written as DNA, the CDR3 is TGTGCCAGCAGTTATCAGTCGAACACTGAAGCTTTCTTT. It is translated as CASSYQSNTEAFF.

The rearrangement uses TRBV5-1 and TRBJ1-4; TRBD1 might be the D (5 bases). This CDR3 comprises 14 residues. Germline CDR1 and CDR2: SGHRS and YFSETQ. Trimming removed 0 bases from V and 3 bases from J, with 6 bases in between. The CDR3 DNA sequence: TGCGCCAGCAGCTTGGAGACAGCTAATGAAAAACTGTTTTTT. Translating gives CASSLETANEKLFF.

The rearrangement links TRBV19 to TRBJ2-3; TRBD1 might be the D (5 bases). The V gene lost 1 base and the J gene lost 0 bases, with 8 bases spanning the gap. Looked up from germline, CDR1 is LNHDA and CDR2 is SQIVND (reference sequence). This CDR3 region has 15 residues. The CDR3 DNA sequence: TGTGCCAGTAGTATAGGACAGATCAGCACAGATACGCAGTATTTT. Protein sequence: CASSIGQISTDTQYF. The whole variable domain, filled in from reference TRBV19 and TRBJ2-3, reads DGGITQSPKYLFRKEGQNVTLSCEQNLNHDAMYWYRQDPGQGLRLIYYSQIVNDFQKGDIAEGYSVSREKKESFPLTVTSAQKNPTAFYLCASSIGQISTDTQYFGPGTRLTVL.

A single count supports this clone. This chain uses TRBV5-8 with TRBJ2-3, with D perhaps TRBD1 (6 bases). Germline V gene data show CDR1 as SGHTS and CDR2 as YDEGEE. Between the trimmed V and J ends, which lost 2 bases and 2 bases, there was a span of 12 bases. The CDR3 contains 15 residues. The CDR3 loop reads CASSFGRGPTDTQYF. DNA of the CDR3: TGTGCCAGCAGCTTCGGCAGGGGACCCACAGATACGCAGTATTTT.

This chain joins TRBV3-1 (or the pseudogene TRBV3-2) and TRBJ2-1; a possible D gene is TRBD2 (5 bases). This CDR3 region has 16 residues. V gave up 0 bases and J gave up 4 bases, with 13 bases separating them. From germline, CDR1 is LGHDT and CDR2 YNNKEL (reference sequence). Here the CDR3 reads CASSQELAGGYNEQFF. In DNA, the CDR3 is TGTGCCAGCAGCCAAGAACTGGCGGGCGGTTACAATGAGCAGTTCTTC.

This clone was detected only once. The chain employs TRBV5-1 and TRBJ2-3, with TRBD2 matching over 14 bases. The germline V gene has CDR1 SGHRS and CDR2 YFSETQ. The V and J ends lost 0 bases and 0 bases, in that order; junction bases with no gene match: 6. The CDR3 loop spans 19 amino acids. This chain's CDR3 is CASSLEGLAGAPSTDTQYF. CDR3 in DNA: TGCGCCAGCAGCTTGGAGGGACTAGCGGGAGCTCCTAGCACAGATACGCAGTATTTT.

The V gene is TRBV19, the J gene TRBJ1-1; TRBD1 might be the D (6 bases). Trimming cost V 3 bases and J 3 bases, with 8 bases left between them. The CDR3 is made up of 13 amino acids. Germline CDR1 is LNHDA and CDR2 is SQIVND (reference sequence). CDR3 region: CASSIEGDTEAFF. In DNA form, the CDR3 reads TGTGCCAGTAGTATTGAGGGGGACACTGAAGCTTTCTTT.